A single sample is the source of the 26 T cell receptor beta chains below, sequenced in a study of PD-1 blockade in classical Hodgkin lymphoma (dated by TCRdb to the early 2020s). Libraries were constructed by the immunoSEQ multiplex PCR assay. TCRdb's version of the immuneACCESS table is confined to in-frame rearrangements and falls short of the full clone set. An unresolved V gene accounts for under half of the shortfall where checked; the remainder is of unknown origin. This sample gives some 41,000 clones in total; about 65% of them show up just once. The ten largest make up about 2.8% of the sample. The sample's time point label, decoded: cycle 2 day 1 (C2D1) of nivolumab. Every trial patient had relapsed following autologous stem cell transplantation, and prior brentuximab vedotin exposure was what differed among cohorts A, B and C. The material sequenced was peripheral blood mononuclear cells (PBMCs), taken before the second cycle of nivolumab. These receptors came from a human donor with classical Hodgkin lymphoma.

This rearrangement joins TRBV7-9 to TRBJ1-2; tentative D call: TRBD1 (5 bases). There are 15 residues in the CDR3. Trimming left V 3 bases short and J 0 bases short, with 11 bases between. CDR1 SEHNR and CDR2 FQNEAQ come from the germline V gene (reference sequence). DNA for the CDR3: TGTGCCAGCAGCTTGGGGGGACGGGCTAACTATGGCTACACCTTC. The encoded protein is CASSLGGRANYGYTF.

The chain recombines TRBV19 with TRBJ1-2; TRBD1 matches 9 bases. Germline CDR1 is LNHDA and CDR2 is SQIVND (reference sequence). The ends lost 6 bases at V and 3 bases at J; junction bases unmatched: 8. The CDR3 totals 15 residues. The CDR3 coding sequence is TGTGCCAGTAGCCACAGGGGGCGCCCCGACTATGGCTACACCTTC. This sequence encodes CASSHRGRPDYGYTF.

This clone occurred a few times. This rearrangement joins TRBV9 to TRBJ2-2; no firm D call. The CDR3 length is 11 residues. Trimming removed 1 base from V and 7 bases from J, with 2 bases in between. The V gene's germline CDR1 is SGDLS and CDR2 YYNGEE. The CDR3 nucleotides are TGTGCCAGCAGCGTAAACGGGGAGCTGTTTTTT. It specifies CASSVNGELFF. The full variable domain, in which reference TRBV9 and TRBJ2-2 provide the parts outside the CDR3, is DSGVTQTPKHLITATGQRVTLRCSPRSGDLSVYWYQQSLDQGLQFLIQYYNGEERAKGNILERFSAQQFPDLHSELNLSSLELGDSALYFCASSVNGELFFGEGSRLTVL.

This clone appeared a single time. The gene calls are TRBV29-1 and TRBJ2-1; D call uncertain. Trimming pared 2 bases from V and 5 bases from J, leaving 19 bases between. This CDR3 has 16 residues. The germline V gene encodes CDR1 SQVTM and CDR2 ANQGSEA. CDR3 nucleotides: TGCAGCGTTGAACGCCCTCTCGCGGTTACTAACAATGAGCAGTTCTTC. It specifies CSVERPLAVTNNEQFF.

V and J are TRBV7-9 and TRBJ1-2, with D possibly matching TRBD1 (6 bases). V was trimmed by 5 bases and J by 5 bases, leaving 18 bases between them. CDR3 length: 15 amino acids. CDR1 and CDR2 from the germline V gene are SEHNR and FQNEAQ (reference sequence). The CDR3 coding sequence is TGTGCCAGCAGCCGCAGCAATACCACAGGGTATGGCTACACCTTC. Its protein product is CASSRSNTTGYGYTF.

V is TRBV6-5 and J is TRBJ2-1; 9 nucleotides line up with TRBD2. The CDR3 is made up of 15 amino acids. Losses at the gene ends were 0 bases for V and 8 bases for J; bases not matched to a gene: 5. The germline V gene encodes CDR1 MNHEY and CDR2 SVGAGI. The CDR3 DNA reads TGTGCCAGCAGTTACTCGTTCACTAGCGGGTATGAGCAGTTCTTC. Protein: CASSYSFTSGYEQFF.

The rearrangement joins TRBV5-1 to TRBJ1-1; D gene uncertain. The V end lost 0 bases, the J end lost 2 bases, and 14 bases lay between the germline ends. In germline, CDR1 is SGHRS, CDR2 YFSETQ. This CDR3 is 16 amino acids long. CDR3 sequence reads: CASSLEQTSINTEAFF. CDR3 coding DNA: TGCGCCAGCAGCTTGGAACAGACCTCCATTAACACTGAAGCTTTCTTT.

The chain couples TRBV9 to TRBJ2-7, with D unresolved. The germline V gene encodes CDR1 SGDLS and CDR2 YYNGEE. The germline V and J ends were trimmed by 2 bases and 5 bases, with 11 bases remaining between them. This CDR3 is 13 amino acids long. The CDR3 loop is CASSVYQYDEQYF. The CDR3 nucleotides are TGTGCCAGCAGCGTTTATCAGTACGACGAGCAGTACTTC.

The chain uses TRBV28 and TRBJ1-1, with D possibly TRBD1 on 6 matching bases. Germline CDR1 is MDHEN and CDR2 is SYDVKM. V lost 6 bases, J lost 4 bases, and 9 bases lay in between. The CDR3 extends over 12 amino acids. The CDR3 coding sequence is TGTGCCAGCAGCACAGGGTCCACTGAAGCTTTCTTT. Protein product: CASSTGSTEAFF.

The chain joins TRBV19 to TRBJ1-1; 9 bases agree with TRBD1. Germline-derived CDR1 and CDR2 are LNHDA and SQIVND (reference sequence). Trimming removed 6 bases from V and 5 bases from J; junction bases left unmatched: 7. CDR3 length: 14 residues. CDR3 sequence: CASSPQGARTEAFF. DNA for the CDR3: TGTGCCAGTAGCCCACAGGGGGCAAGGACTGAAGCTTTCTTT.

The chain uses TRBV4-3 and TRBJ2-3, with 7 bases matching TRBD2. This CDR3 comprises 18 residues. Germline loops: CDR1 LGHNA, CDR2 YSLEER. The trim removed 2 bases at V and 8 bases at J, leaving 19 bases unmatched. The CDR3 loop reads CASSQSAGDRPSLGTQYF. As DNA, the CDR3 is TGCGCCAGCAGCCAAAGCGCGGGAGACAGACCTTCGTTGGGTACGCAGTATTTT.

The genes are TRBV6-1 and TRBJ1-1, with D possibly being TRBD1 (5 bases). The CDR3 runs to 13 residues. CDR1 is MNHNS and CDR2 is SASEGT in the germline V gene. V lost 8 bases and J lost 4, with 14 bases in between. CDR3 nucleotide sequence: TGTGCCAGCTCCGGGACTAGAGTCACTGAAGCTTTCTTT. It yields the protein CASSGTRVTEAFF.

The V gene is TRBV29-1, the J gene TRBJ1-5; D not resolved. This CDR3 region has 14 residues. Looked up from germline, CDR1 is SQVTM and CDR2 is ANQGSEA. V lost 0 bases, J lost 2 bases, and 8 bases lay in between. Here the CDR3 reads CSVEEFGGNQPQHF. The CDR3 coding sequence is TGCAGCGTTGAAGAATTCGGGGGCAATCAGCCCCAGCATTTT.

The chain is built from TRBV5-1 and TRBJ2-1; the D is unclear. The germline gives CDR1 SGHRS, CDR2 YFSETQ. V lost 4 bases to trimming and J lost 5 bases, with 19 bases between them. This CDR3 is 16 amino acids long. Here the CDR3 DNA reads TGCGCCAGCAGCAATACGCTGCTTCCAGCTGACAATGAGCAGTTCTTC. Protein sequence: CASSNTLLPADNEQFF.

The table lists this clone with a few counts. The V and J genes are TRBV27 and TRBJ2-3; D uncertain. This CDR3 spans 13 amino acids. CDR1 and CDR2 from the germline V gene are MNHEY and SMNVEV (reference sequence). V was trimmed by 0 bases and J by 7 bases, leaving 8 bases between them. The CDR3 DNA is TGTGCCAGCAGTTTATCTTCGCAGTATACGCAGTATTTT. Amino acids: CASSLSSQYTQYF.

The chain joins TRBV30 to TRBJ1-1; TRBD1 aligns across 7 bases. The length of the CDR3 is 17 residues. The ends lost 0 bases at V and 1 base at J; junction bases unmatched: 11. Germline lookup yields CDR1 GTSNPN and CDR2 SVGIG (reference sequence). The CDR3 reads CAWSVLGQALGNTEAFF. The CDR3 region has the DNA TGTGCCTGGAGTGTACTTGGACAGGCCCTCGGGAACACTGAAGCTTTCTTT.

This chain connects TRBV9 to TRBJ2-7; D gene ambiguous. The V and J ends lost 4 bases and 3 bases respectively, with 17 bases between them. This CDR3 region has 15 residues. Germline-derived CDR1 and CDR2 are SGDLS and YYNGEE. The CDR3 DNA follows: TGTGCCAGCAGCCTCCACGGAGAGAAGGGCTACGAGCAGTACTTC. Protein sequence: CASSLHGEKGYEQYF.

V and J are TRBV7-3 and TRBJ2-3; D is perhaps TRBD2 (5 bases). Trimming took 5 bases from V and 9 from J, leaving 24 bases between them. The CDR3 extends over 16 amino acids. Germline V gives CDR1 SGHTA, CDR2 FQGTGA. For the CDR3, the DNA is TGTGCCAGCAGCCCAGGAGGTACACGGTTACGGGAAACGCAGTATTTT. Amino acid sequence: CASSPGGTRLRETQYF.

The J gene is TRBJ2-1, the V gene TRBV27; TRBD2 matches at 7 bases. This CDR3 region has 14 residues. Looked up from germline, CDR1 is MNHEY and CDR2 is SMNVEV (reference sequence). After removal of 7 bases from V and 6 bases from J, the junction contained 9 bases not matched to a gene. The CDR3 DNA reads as TGTGCCAGCACCCGGACTAGGGGAGGCAATGAGCAGTTCTTC. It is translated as CASTRTRGGNEQFF.

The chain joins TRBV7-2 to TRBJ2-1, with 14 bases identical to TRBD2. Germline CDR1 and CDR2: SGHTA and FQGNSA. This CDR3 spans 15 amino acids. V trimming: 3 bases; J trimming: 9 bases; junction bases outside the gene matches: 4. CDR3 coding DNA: TGTGCCAGCAGCTTGGGACTAGCGGGAGTCCCTGAGCAGTTCTTC. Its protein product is CASSLGLAGVPEQFF. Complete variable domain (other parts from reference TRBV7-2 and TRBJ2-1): GAGVSQSPSNKVTEKGKDVELRCDPISGHTALYWYRQSLGQGLEFLIYFQGNSAPDKSGLPSDRFSAERTGGSVSTLTIQRTQQEDSAVYLCASSLGLAGVPEQFFGPGTRLTVL.

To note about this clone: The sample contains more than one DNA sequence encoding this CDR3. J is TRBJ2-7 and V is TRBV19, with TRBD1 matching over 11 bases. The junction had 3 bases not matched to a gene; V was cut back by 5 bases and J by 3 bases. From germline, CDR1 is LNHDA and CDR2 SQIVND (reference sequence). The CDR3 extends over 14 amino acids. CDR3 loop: CASSAGTGGYEQYF. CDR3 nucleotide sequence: TGTGCCAGTAGTGCCGGGACAGGGGGCTACGAGCAGTACTTC.

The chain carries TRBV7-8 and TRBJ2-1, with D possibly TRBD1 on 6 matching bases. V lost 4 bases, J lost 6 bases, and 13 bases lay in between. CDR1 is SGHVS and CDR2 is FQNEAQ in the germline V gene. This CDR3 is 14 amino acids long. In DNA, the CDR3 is TGTGCCAGCAGCTCACGACAGGAGATCAATGAGCAGTTCTTC. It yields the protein CASSSRQEINEQFF.

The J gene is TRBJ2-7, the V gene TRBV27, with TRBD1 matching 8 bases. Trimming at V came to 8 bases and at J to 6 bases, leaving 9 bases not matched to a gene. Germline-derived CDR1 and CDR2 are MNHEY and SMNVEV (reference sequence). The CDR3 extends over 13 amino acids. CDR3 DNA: TGTGCCAGCGGGGGCGCGGACAGGGTCGAGCAGTACTTC. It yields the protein CASGGADRVEQYF.

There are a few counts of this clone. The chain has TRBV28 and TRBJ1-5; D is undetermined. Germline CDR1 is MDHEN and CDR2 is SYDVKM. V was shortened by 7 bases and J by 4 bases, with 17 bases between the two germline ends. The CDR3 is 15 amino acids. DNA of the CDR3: TGTGCCAGCATTACCGGTAGTTTGGATAATCAGCCCCAGCATTTT. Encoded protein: CASITGSLDNQPQHF.

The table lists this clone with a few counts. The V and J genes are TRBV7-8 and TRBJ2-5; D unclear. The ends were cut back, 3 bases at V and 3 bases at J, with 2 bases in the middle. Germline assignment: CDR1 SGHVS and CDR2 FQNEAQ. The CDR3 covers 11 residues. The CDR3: CASSFKETQYF. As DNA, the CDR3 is TGTGCCAGCAGCTTTAAAGAGACCCAGTACTTC.

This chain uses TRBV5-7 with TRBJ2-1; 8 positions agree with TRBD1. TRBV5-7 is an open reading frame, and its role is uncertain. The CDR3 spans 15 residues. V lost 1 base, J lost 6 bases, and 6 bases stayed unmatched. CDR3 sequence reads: CASSLSWTGSNEQFF. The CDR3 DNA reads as TGTGCCAGCAGCTTGAGTTGGACAGGGAGCAATGAGCAGTTCTTC.